One sample yielded the 29 T cell receptor beta chains listed below, sequenced in a study of human T cells and chemical hapten exposure. Regarding time point: patch test 1, 2 weeks after DPC sensitization. The treatment was: therapeutic diphenylcyclopropenone sensitization with weekly scalp DPC. Via MiXCR, TCRdb re-called the RACE reads, giving one row per CDR3 protein. The sample holds 85,000 to 100,000 distinct CDR3 sequences; over 10% are singletons and the top ten take approximately 2%. Material: whole blood, obtained in connection with sensitization to the hapten diphenylcyclopropenone (DPC). The receptors here all came from a woman in her 40s with alopecia areata. Some clones in this sample may be carry-over from other donors' samples.

This clonotype came up a few times. The V call is TRBV29-1, the J call TRBJ2-7; D remains ambiguous. The CDR3 runs 13 residues. Between the trimmed V and J ends, which lost 6 bases and 3 bases, there was a span of 15 bases. Germline CDR1 reads SQVTM; CDR2 reads ANQGSEA. The chain's CDR3 is CSVAPTRDYEQYF. In DNA form, the CDR3 reads TGCAGCGTGGCCCCCACAAGAGACTACGAGCAGTACTTC.

Only a few counts were recorded for this clonotype. The chain has TRBV6-2 or TRBV6-3 and TRBJ2-1; the D is unclear. V dropped 9 bases and J dropped 0 bases, with 12 bases sitting between them. The CDR3 extends over 14 amino acids. Germline V gene data show CDR1 as MNHEY and CDR2 as SVGEGT. This chain's CDR3 is CASGPETSYNEQFF. CDR3 nucleotides: TGTGCCAGTGGCCCCGAGACCTCCTACAATGAGCAGTTCTTC.

The V call is TRBV5-1, the J call TRBJ2-7; TRBD2 matches at 7 bases. The CDR3 is 14 amino acids. The germline V gene has CDR1 SGHRS and CDR2 YFSETQ. V shed 5 bases, J shed 7 bases, and the junction held 12 bases outside the gene matches. For the CDR3, the DNA is TGCGCCAGCAGGAGCGGGAATGTCGATCGGGAGCAGTACTTC. This translates into CASRSGNVDREQYF. Looking up the rest from reference TRBV5-1 and TRBJ2-7 gives the full variable domain: KAGVTQTPRYLIKTRGQQVTLSCSPISGHRSVSWYQQTPGQGLQFLFEYFSETQRNKGNFPGRFSGRQFSNSRSEMNVSTLELGDSALYLCASRSGNVDREQYFGPGTRLTVT.

The J gene is TRBJ1-4, the V gene TRBV20-1; 9 bases align to TRBD1. CDR3 length equals 15 residues. V gave up 5 bases and J gave up 3 bases; unmatched junction bases: 7. Germline CDR1 DFQATT, CDR2 SNEGSKA (reference sequence). The chain's CDR3 is CSAGARTGANEKLFF. The CDR3 bases are TGCAGTGCTGGAGCACGGACAGGGGCTAATGAAAAACTGTTTTTT.

The chain couples TRBV5-1 to TRBJ2-5, with TRBD2 identical over 16 bases. Losses at the gene ends were 1 base for V and 4 bases for J; bases not matched to a gene: 4. This CDR3 comprises 17 residues. From germline, CDR1 is SGHRS and CDR2 YFSETQ. CDR3 coding DNA: TGCGCCAGCAGCTTGCAGGGACTAGCGGGAGGGTCAGAGACCCAGTACTTC. Translation gives CASSLQGLAGGSETQYF.

The table lists this clonotype with many counts. This chain links TRBV11-2 with TRBJ1-2, with 8 bases that match TRBD1. The CDR3 totals 15 residues. V shed 5 bases and J 4 bases; nucleotides not matched to a gene: 9. Germline-derived CDR1 and CDR2 are SGHAT and FQNNGV. The CDR3 sequence: CASSPQGAKFYGYTF. CDR3 coding DNA: TGTGCCAGCAGCCCCCAGGGGGCGAAGTTCTATGGCTACACCTTC. The variable domain in full, completed from reference TRBV11-2 and TRBJ1-2, reads EAGVAQSPRYKIIEKRQSVAFWCNPISGHATLYWYQQILGQGPKLLIQFQNNGVVDDSQLPKDRFSAERLKGVDSTLKIQPAKLEDSAVYLCASSPQGAKFYGYTFGSGTRLTVV.

The gene calls are TRBV3-1 and TRBJ2-7, with D perhaps assigned TRBD1 or TRBD2 (6 bases each). Trimming left V 3 bases short and J 9 bases short, with 18 bases between. There are 14 residues in the CDR3. The germline V gene has CDR1 LGHDT and CDR2 YNNKEL (reference sequence). The CDR3 region is CASSQRDTSLGQYF. The CDR3 DNA follows: TGTGCCAGCAGCCAGCGGGACACCTCCCTGGGGCAGTACTTC.

This clonotype has just a few counts. The chain recombines TRBV5-1 with TRBJ2-1; the match to TRBD2 covers 14 bases. The germline CDR1 and CDR2 sequences are SGHRS and YFSETQ. The CDR3 runs to 15 residues. The V and J ends lost 4 bases and 9 bases, in that order; junction bases with no gene match: 6. CDR3 DNA sequence: TGCGCCAGCAGCCTAGGGACTAGCGGGAGCGGTGAGCAGTTCTTC. Its translation is CASSLGTSGSGEQFF.

The rearrangement joins TRBV11-2 to TRBJ2-5, with D unclear. The CDR3 totals 14 residues. Germline V gene lookup returns CDR1 SGHAT and CDR2 FQNNGV. Trimming cost V 2 bases and J 5 bases, with 12 bases left between them. Here the CDR3 DNA reads TGTGCCAGCAGCTTACGCCAGACGAGTGAGACCCAGTACTTC. Residues: CASSLRQTSETQYF.

This clonotype was observed a few times. V is TRBV6-5 and J is TRBJ2-7; D might be TRBD1 (5 bases). This CDR3 spans 14 amino acids. The germline V gene encodes CDR1 MNHEY and CDR2 SVGAGI. Trimming took 4 bases from V and 3 from J, leaving 13 bases between them. CDR3 bases: TGTGCCAGCAGTTCGAGAGACAGCCGCTACGAGCAGTACTTC. Amino acid sequence: CASSSRDSRYEQYF.

This clonotype turned up a few times. This rearrangement joins TRBV28 to TRBJ1-2, with D possibly being TRBD1 (5 bases). The CDR3 spans 11 residues. The V and J ends lost 10 bases and 6 bases respectively, with 12 bases between them. Germline CDR1 and CDR2: MDHEN and SYDVKM. The CDR3 protein is CAILEGHGYTF. The CDR3 bases are TGTGCCATTTTGGAGGGACATGGCTACACCTTC.

The chain recombines TRBV5-1 with TRBJ1-6; D may be TRBD1 (6 bases). Trimming removed 5 bases from V and 3 bases from J, with 9 bases in between. CDR3 length: 14 residues. Germline-derived CDR1 and CDR2 are SGHRS and YFSETQ. The CDR3 is CASSPGDYNSPLHF. CDR3 bases: TGCGCCAGCAGTCCAGGGGACTATAATTCACCCCTCCACTTT.

J is TRBJ2-3 and V is TRBV12-3 or TRBV12-4; 8 positions match TRBD2. Trimming cost V 1 base and J 3 bases; bases outside gene matches: 6. This CDR3 comprises 16 residues. The CDR3: CASSLGGTSVTDTQYF. The CDR3 nucleotides read TGTGCCAGCAGTTTAGGCGGGACTAGTGTAACAGATACGCAGTATTTT.

This sequence joins TRBV5-1 and TRBJ1-2; 8 nucleotides line up with TRBD1. The germline V gene has CDR1 SGHRS and CDR2 YFSETQ. CDR3 length: 14 amino acids. Germline trimming cut 4 bases from V and 4 bases from J; bases unmatched to any gene: 6. The CDR3 reads CASSGGQGPYGYTF. DNA of the CDR3: TGCGCCAGCAGCGGCGGACAGGGACCCTATGGCTACACCTTC.

This clonotype has ten or more counts. This sequence joins TRBV5-1 and TRBJ1-4; D is unclear. The CDR3 is 15 amino acids. V was shortened by 4 bases and J by 5 bases, with 15 bases between the two germline ends. Germline V gives CDR1 SGHRS, CDR2 YFSETQ. The CDR3 reads CASSTAGSPNEKLFF. CDR3 in DNA: TGCGCCAGCAGCACTGCCGGGAGCCCAAATGAAAAACTGTTTTTT.

The chain employs TRBV6-5 and TRBJ1-1; D is unresolved. V was trimmed by 0 bases and J by 0 bases, leaving 14 bases between them. Germline V CDR1 and CDR2: MNHEY, SVGAGI. The CDR3 is made up of 17 amino acids. The CDR3 is CASSYSIAKDLNTEAFF. Here the CDR3 DNA reads TGTGCCAGCAGTTACTCGATCGCTAAGGACTTGAACACTGAAGCTTTCTTT.

This clonotype was detected ten times or more. The V and J genes are TRBV18 and TRBJ2-6; 7 bases fit TRBD2. Per germline, CDR1 KGHSH and CDR2 LQKENI. Trimming removed 3 bases from V and 1 base from J; junction bases left unmatched: 12. The CDR3 runs 19 residues. The CDR3 DNA follows: TGTGCCAGCTCACCCGAAATGGCGGGAGCTAGTTCTGGGGCCAACGTCCTGACTTTC. It yields the protein CASSPEMAGASSGANVLTF.

This clonotype has a handful of counts. The chain couples TRBV7-9 to TRBJ2-5, with a weak D call TRBD1 (5 bases). V was trimmed by 2 bases and J by 4 bases, leaving 11 bases between them. Germline V gene lookup returns CDR1 SEHNR and CDR2 FQNEAQ (reference sequence). This CDR3 contains 14 residues. The CDR3 DNA is TGTGCCAGCAGCTTACAATGGGGCGCAGAGACCCAGTACTTC. It is translated as CASSLQWGAETQYF.

The CDR3 region has the DNA TGTGCCAGCAGCCCCTGGACAGGGTCCATAGATACGCAGTATTTT. Protein product: CASSPWTGSIDTQYF. This rearrangement joins TRBV7-2 to TRBJ2-3, with TRBD1 matching over 8 bases. The CDR3 covers 15 residues. Trimming removed 5 bases from V and 5 bases from J; junction bases left unmatched: 9. Germline V gene sequence: CDR1 SGHTA, CDR2 FQGNSA.

The chain employs TRBV6-2 or TRBV6-3 and TRBJ2-7; tentatively, D is TRBD2 (6 bases). The CDR3 covers 15 residues. Germline V CDR1 and CDR2: MNHEY, SVGEGT. V gave up 7 bases and J gave up 6 bases, with 22 bases separating them. The CDR3 sequence is CASTRTDAGSSEQYF. The CDR3 nucleotides read TGTGCCAGCACCCGTACAGACGCGGGATCGAGCGAGCAGTACTTC.

This clonotype showed up just a few times. CDR3 DNA: TGTGCCAGCAGTTTTACAGTCGGGACAGGGGGCACAGATACGCAGTATTTT. Translation: CASSFTVGTGGTDTQYF. V gene TRBV27 combines with J gene TRBJ2-3; 10 bases are shared with TRBD1. Germline V lookup: CDR1 MNHEY, CDR2 SMNVEV (reference sequence). This CDR3 spans 17 amino acids. Trimming removed 3 bases from V and 1 base from J; junction bases left unmatched: 7.

This chain joins TRBV7-3 and TRBJ2-6, with 10 positions matching TRBD1. The CDR3 has 16 amino acids. V was pared by 5 bases and J by 1 base, with 2 bases of the junction left unmatched. Germline assignment: CDR1 SGHTA and CDR2 FQGTGA. The CDR3 nucleotides are TGTGCCAGCAGCGACAGGGGGCGATCTGGGGCCAACGTCCTGACTTTC. This gives the protein CASSDRGRSGANVLTF.

This clonotype appeared a few times. The V gene is TRBV28, the J gene TRBJ2-7; TRBD2 might be the D (5 bases). CDR1 is MDHEN, CDR2 SYDVKM, per germline. The CDR3 is 12 amino acids. Trimming removed 6 bases at V and 6 bases at J, with 12 bases between. CDR3 sequence reads: CASRDSVGEQYF. The DNA of the CDR3 is TGTGCCAGCAGGGACTCAGTCGGCGAGCAGTACTTC.

This clonotype was counted a few times. This chain links TRBV4-2 with TRBJ2-3; perhaps TRBD2 as D (5 bases). V was trimmed by 0 bases and J by 4 bases, leaving 20 bases between them. Germline V gene lookup returns CDR1 LGHNA and CDR2 YNFKEQ. This CDR3 spans 18 amino acids. As DNA, the CDR3 is TGTGCCAGCAGCCAAGATTTTTTTTGGGAGAAAAGGGCAGATACGCAGTATTTT. The encoded protein is CASSQDFFWEKRADTQYF.

The chain has TRBV6-2 or TRBV6-3 and TRBJ2-3; D call uncertain. The CDR3 runs to 14 residues. Trimming left V 0 bases short and J 2 bases short, with 6 bases between. Germline V gene data show CDR1 as MNHEY and CDR2 as SVGEGT. CDR3: CASSYSGYTDTQYF. The CDR3 DNA reads TGTGCCAGCAGTTACTCGGGCTACACAGATACGCAGTATTTT.

This clonotype appeared many times. The chain joins TRBV3-1 to TRBJ2-7; no firm D call. CDR1 is LGHDT and CDR2 is YNNKEL in the germline V gene (reference sequence). Trimming pared 1 base from V and 3 bases from J, leaving 16 bases between. This CDR3 has 16 residues. The CDR3 protein is CASSQGLSLGFYEQYF. In nucleotides, the CDR3 is TGTGCCAGCAGCCAAGGTCTCAGCCTTGGGTTCTACGAGCAGTACTTC.

The J gene is TRBJ2-3, the V gene TRBV10-3; TRBD1 matches at 9 bases. This CDR3 comprises 16 residues. In germline, CDR1 is ENHRY, CDR2 SYGVKD. Trimming took 3 bases from V and 3 from J; bases not matched to a gene: 7. The CDR3 nucleotides are TGTGCCATCAGTGAACTTTCCGGGACAGGGACAGATACGCAGTATTTT. This encodes CAISELSGTGTDTQYF.

The V and J genes are TRBV6-4 and TRBJ1-4; D might be TRBD1 (5 bases). Germline V lookup: CDR1 MRHNA, CDR2 SNTAGT. Trimming removed 10 bases at V and 5 bases at J, with 11 bases between. The CDR3 consists of 12 residues. In nucleotides, the CDR3 is TGTGCCACGAGACAGCGGAATGAAAAACTGTTTTTT. Amino acid sequence: CATRQRNEKLFF.

The table lists this clonotype with many counts. J is TRBJ1-2 and V is TRBV20-1, with 7 bases identical to TRBD1. With 5 bases clipped from V and 5 bases from J, the junction kept 5 bases outside the gene matches. The CDR3 has 12 amino acids. The germline V gene encodes CDR1 DFQATT and CDR2 SNEGSKA (reference sequence). The CDR3 here is CSALTGVYGYTF. DNA of the CDR3: TGCAGTGCTCTAACAGGGGTTTATGGCTACACCTTC.